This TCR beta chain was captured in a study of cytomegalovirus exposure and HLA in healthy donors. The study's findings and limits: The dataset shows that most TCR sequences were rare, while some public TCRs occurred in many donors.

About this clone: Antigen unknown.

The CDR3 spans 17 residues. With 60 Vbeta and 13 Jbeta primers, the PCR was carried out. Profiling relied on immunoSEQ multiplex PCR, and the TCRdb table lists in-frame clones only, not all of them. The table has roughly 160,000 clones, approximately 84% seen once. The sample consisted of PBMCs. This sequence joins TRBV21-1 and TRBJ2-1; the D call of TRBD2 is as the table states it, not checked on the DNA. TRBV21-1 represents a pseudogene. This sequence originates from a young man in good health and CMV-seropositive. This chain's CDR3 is CASSKKRRENPYNEQFF. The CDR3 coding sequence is TGTGCCAGCAGCAAAAAGCGGCGGGAGAACCCCTACAATGAGCAGTTCTTC.